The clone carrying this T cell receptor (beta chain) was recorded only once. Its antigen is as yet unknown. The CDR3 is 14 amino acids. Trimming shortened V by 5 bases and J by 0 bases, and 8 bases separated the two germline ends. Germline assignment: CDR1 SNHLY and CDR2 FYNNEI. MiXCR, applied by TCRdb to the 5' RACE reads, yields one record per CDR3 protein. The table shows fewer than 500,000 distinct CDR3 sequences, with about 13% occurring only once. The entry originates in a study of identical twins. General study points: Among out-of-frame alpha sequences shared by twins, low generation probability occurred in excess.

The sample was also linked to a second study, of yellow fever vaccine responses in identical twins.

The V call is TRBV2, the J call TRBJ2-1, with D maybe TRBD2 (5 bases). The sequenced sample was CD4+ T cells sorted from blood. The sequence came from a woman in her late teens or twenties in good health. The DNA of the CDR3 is TGTGCCAGCAGTCGGGGTCCCTCCTACAATGAGCAGTTCTTC. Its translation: CASSRGPSYNEQFF.